The present T cell receptor beta chain was sequenced within a study of technical replicates of blood from several donors. This CDR3 is 11 amino acids long. Trimming removed 5 bases from V and 3 bases from J, with 5 bases in between. Looked up from germline, CDR1 is SGHTA and CDR2 is FQGNSA. TCRdb's table, derived via immunoSEQ multiplex PCR, lists solely in-frame clones and lacks some. The sample consists of 55,000 to 60,000 clones, approximately 92% of them appearing once. The rearrangement links TRBV7-2 to TRBJ2-7; D call uncertain. The sample was PBMCs. The TCR sequence derives from a human donor in good health. Some clones in this sample may be carry-over from other donors' samples. The CDR3 loop reads CASSRDYEQYF. CDR3 coding DNA: TGTGCCAGCAGCCGAGACTACGAGCAGTACTTC.